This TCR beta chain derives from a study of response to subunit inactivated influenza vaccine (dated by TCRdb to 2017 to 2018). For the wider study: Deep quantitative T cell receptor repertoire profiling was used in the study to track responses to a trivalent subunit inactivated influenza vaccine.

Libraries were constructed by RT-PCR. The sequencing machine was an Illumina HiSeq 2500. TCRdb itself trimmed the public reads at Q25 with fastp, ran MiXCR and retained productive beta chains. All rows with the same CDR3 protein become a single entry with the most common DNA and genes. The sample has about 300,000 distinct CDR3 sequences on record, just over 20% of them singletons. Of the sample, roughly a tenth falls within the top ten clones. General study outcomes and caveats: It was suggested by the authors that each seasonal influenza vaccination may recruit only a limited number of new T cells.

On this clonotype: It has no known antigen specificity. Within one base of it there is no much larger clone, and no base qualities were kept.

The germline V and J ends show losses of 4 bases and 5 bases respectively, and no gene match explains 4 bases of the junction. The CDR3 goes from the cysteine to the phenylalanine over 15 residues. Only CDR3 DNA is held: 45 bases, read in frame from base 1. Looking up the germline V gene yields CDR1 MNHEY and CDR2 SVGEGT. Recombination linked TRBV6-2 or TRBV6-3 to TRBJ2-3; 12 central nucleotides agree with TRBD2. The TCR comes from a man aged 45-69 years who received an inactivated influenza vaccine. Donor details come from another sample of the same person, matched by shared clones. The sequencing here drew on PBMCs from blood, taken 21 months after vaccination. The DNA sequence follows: TGTGCCAGCAGTTCCCCGACTAGCGGGAGAGATACGCAGTATTTT. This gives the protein CASSSPTSGRDTQYF.